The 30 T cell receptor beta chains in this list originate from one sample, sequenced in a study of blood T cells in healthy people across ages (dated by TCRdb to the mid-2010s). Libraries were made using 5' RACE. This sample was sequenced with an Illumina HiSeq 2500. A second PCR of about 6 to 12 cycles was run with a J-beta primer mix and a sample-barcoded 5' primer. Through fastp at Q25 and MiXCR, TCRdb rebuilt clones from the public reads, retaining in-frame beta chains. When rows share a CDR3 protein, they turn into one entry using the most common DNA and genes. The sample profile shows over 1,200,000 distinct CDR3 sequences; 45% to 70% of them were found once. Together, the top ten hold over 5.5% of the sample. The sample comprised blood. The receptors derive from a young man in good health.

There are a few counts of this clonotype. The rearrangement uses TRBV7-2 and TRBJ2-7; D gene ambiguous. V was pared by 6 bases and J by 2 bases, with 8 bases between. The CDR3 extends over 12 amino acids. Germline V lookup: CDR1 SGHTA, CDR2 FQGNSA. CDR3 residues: CASSYNAYEQYF. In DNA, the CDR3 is TGTGCCAGCAGTTATAATGCCTACGAGCAGTACTTC.

The DNA for the CDR3 is TGTGCCAGCAGCTCCACCTGGGCGGGGGCCTCGAACACCGGGGAGCTGTTTTTT. Its protein is CASSSTWAGASNTGELFF. The chain uses TRBV7-9 and TRBJ2-2; maybe TRBD2 (7 bases). The V gene lost 4 bases and the J gene lost 0 bases, with 18 bases spanning the gap. The CDR3 length is 18 residues. The V gene's germline CDR1 is SEHNR and CDR2 FQNEAQ (reference sequence).

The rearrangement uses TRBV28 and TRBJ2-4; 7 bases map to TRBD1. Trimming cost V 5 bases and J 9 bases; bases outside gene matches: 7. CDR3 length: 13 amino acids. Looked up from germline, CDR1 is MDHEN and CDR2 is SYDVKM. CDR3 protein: CASSVGTVSIQYF. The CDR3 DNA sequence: TGTGCCAGCAGTGTAGGGACAGTCAGCATTCAGTACTTC.

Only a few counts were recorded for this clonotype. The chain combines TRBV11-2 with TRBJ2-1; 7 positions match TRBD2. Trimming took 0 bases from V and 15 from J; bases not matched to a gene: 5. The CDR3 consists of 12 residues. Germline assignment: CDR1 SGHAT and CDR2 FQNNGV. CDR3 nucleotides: TGTGCCAGCAGCTTAGAGGAGGGAGGGCGGTTCTTC. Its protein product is CASSLEEGGRFF.

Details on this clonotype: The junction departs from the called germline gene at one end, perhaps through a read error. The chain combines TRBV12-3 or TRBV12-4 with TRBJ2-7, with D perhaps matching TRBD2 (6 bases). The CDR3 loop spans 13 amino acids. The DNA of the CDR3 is TGTGCCAGCAGTGTAGCGGAACACTACGAGCAGTACTTC. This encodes CASSVAEHYEQYF.

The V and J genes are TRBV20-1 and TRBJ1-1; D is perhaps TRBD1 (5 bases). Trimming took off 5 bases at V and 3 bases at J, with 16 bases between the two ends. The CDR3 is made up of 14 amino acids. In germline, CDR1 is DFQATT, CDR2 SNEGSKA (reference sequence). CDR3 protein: CSAPRGRVDTEAFF. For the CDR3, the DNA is TGCAGTGCTCCCCGGGGCAGGGTAGACACTGAAGCTTTCTTT.

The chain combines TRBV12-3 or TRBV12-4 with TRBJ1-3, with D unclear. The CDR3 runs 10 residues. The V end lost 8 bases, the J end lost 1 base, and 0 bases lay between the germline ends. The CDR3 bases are TGTGCCAGCTCTGGAAACACCATATATTTT. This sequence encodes CASSGNTIYF.

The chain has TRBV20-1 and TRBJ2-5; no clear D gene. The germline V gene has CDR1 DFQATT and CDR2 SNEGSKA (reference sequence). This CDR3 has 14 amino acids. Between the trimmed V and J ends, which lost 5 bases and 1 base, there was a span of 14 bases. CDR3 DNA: TGCAGTGCTCCCTCCAGTATGTTCCAAGAGACCCAGTACTTC. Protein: CSAPSSMFQETQYF.

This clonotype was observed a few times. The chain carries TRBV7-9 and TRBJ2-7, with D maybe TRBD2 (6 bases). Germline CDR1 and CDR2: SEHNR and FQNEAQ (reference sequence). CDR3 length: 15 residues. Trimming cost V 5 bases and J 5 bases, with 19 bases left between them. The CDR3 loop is CASSPAGRTVDEQYF. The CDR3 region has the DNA TGTGCCAGCAGCCCAGCAGGGAGGACGGTCGACGAGCAGTACTTC.

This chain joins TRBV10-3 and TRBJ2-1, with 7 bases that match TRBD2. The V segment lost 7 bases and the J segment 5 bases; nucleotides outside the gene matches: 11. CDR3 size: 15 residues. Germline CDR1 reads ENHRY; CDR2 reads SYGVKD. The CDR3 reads CAIKRGPGTNNEQFF. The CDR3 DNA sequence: TGTGCCATCAAAAGGGGACCCGGGACTAACAATGAGCAGTTCTTC.

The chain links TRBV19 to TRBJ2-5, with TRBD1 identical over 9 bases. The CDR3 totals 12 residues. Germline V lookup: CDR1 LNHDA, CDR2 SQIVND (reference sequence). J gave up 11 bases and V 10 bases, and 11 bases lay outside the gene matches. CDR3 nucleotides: TGTGCCACGGGACAGGGAGGGAATGAGCAGTACTTC. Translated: CATGQGGNEQYF.

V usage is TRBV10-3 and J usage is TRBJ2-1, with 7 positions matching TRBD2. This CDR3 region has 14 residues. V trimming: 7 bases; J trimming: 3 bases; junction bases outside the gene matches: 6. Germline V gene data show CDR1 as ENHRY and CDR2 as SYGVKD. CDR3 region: CAIKVAGDYNEQFF. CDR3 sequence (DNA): TGTGCCATCAAGGTAGCGGGCGACTACAATGAGCAGTTCTTC.

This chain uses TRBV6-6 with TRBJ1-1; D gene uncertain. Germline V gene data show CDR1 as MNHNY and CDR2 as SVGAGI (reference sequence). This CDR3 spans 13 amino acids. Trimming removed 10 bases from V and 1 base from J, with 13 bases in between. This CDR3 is CAISIGRNTEAFF. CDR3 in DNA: TGTGCCATATCAATCGGACGGAACACTGAAGCTTTCTTT.

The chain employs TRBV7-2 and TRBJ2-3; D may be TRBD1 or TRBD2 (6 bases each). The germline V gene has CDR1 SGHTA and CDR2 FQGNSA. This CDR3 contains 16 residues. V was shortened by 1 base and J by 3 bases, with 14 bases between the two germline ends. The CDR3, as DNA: TGTGCCAGCAGCTTAGAACTTAGAGGGGGGACAGATACGCAGTATTTT. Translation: CASSLELRGGTDTQYF.

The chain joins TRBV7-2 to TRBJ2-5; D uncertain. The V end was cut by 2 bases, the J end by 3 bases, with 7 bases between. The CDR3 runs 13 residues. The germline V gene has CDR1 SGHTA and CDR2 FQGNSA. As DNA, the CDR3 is TGTGCCAGCAGCTTATCGGAGAAAGAGACCCAGTACTTC. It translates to CASSLSEKETQYF.

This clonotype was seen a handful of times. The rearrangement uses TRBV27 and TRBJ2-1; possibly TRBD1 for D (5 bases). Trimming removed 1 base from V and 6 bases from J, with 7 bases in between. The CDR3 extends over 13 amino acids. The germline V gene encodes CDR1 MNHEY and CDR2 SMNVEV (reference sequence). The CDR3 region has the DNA TGTGCCAGCAGTTTATACAGGTCCAATGAGCAGTTCTTC. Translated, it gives CASSLYRSNEQFF.

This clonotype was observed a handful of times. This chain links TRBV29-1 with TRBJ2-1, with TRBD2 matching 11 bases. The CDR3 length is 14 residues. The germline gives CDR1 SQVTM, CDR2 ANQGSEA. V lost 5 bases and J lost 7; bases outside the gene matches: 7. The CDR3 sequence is CSVHLAGGFNEQFF. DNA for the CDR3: TGCAGCGTTCACCTAGCGGGAGGTTTTAATGAGCAGTTCTTC.

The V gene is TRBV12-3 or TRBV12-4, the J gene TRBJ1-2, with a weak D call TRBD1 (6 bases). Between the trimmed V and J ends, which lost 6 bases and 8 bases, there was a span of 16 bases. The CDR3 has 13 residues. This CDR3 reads CASSPHRQGGYTF. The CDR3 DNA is TGTGCCAGCAGCCCTCATCGGCAGGGGGGCTACACCTTC.

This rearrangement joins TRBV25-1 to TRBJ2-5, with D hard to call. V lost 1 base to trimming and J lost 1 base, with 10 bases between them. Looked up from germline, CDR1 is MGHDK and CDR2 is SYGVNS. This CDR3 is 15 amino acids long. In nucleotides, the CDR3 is TGTGCCAGCAGTGAATCCCCCAGAGGCCAAGAGACCCAGTACTTC. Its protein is CASSESPRGQETQYF.

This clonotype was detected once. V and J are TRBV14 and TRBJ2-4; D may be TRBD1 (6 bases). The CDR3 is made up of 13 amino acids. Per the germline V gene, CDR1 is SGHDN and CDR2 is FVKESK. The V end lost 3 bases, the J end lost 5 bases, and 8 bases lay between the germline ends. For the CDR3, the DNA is TGTGCCAGCAGCCATTGGACAGAAAACATTCAGTACTTC. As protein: CASSHWTENIQYF.

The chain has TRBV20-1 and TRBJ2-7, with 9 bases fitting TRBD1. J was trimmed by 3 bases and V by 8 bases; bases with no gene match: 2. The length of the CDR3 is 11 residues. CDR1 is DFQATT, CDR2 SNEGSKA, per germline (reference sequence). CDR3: CSRQGVYEQYF. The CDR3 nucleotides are TGCAGTAGACAGGGGGTCTACGAGCAGTACTTC.

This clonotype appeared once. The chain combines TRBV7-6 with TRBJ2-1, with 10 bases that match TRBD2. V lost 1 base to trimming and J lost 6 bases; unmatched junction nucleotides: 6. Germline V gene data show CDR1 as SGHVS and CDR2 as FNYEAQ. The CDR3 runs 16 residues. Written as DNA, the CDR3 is TGTGCCAGCAGCTTAGATAGTAGCGGGGGGTTCAATGAGCAGTTCTTC. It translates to CASSLDSSGGFNEQFF. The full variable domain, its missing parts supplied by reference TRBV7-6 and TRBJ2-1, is GAGVSQSPRYKVTKRGQDVALRCDPISGHVSLYWYRQALGQGPEFLTYFNYEAQQDKSGLPNDRFSAERPEGSISTLTIQRTEQRDSAMYRCASSLDSSGGFNEQFFGPGTRLTVL.

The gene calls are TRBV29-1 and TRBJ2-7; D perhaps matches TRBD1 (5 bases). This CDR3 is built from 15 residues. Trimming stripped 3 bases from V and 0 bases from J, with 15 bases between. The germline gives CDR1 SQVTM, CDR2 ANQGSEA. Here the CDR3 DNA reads TGCAGCGTTGAGGATGGGGCAGGGCTCTCCTACGAGCAGTACTTC. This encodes CSVEDGAGLSYEQYF.

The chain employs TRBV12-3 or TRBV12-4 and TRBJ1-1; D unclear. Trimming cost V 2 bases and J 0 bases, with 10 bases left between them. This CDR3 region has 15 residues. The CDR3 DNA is TGTGCCAGCAGTTTAAGAAACTATCTGAACACTGAAGCTTTCTTT. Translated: CASSLRNYLNTEAFF.

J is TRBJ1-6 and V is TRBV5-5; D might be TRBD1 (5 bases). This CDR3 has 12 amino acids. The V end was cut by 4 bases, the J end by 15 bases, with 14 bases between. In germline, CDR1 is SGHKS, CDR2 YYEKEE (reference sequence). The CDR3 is CASSGGWPDLHF. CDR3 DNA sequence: TGTGCCAGCAGCGGGGGTTGGCCCGACCTCCACTTT.

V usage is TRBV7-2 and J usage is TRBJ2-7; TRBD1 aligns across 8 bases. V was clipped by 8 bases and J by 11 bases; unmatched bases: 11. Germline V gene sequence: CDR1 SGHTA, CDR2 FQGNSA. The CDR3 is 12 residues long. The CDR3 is CASGLTGDVEYF. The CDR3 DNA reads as TGTGCCAGCGGACTGACAGGGGACGTTGAGTACTTC.

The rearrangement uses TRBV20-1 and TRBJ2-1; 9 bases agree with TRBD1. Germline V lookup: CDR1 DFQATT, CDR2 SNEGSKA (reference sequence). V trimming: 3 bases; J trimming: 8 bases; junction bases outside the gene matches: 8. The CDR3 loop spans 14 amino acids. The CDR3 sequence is CSASPRDRDDEQFF. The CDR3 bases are TGCAGTGCTAGCCCACGGGACAGGGATGATGAGCAGTTCTTC.

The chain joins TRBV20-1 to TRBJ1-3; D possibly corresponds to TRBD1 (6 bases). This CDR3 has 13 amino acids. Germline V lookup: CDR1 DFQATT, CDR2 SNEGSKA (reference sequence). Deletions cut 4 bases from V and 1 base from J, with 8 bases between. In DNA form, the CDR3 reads TGCAGTGCTACAGGGGTTTCTGGAAACACCATATATTTT. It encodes CSATGVSGNTIYF.

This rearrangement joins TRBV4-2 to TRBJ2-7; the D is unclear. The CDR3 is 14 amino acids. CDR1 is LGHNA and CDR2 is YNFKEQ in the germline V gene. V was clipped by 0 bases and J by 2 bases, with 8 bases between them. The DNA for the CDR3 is TGTGCCAGCAGCCAAGAAGAGGCCACCTACGAGCAGTACTTC. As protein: CASSQEEATYEQYF.

The CDR3 reads CSARDLGTHAGDEQFF. The CDR3 coding sequence is TGCAGTGCTAGAGACCTGGGGACACACGCGGGGGATGAGCAGTTCTTC. The V gene is TRBV20-1, the J gene TRBJ2-1; TRBD2 is a possible D gene (7 bases). The V gene's germline CDR1 is DFQATT and CDR2 SNEGSKA (reference sequence). V lost 0 bases and J lost 8, with 20 bases in between. CDR3 length: 16 residues.